This T cell receptor beta chain was identified in a study of blood T cell repertoires in COVID-19. The data were produced by immunoSEQ multiplex PCR, yet TCRdb's version contains in-frame clones alone and is incomplete. Seen here are 70,000 to 80,000 clones, around 85% observed once, and the top ten hold approximately 15%. The CDR3 consists of 13 residues. The trim removed 5 bases at V and 5 bases at J, leaving 4 bases unmatched. The origin of this receptor is a man older than 75 in a cohort sampled during active COVID-19. The chain is built from TRBV12-3 or TRBV12-4 and TRBJ2-5; 8 bases match TRBD1. The sample taken for sequencing was peripheral blood. The CDR3 DNA is TGTGCCAGCAGTGACAGGGGTAGGGAGACCCAGTACTTC. The encoded protein is CASSDRGRETQYF.